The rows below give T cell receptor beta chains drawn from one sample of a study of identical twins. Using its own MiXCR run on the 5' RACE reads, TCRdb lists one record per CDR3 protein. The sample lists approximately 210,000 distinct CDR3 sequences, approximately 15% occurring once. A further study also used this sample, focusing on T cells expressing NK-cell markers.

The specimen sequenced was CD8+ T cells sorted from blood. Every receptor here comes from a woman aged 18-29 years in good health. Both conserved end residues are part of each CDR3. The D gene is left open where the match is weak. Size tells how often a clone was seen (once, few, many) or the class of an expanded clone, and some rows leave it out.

CASSPRDSRLYDTQYF,TGTGCCAGCAGCCCACGGGACTCCCGGCTTTATGATACGCAGTATTTT,TRBV7-9,TRBJ2-3,-,-
CASSLKLLGGYSYNEQFF,TGTGCCAGCAGCTTAAAGTTGCTCGGGGGTTACTCCTACAATGAGCAGTTCTTC,TRBV11-1,TRBJ2-1,-,-
CASRPPSRVDYGYTF,TGCGCCAGCAGGCCACCGAGCAGGGTAGACTATGGCTACACCTTC,TRBV10-2,TRBJ1-2,few,-
CASSLLAGGNTEAFF,TGTGCCAGCAGCTTATTGGCGGGAGGTAACACTGAAGCTTTCTTT,TRBV11-2,TRBJ1-1,few,-
CASSLTGGPGNTIYF,TGTGCCAGCAGCTTGACAGGGGGTCCTGGAAACACCATATATTTT,TRBV7-7,TRBJ1-3,few,TRBD1
CASSYSRGGEKLFF,TGTGCCAGCAGTTACTCGAGGGGGGGTGAAAAACTGTTTTTT,TRBV6-5,TRBJ1-4,few,-
CASSFSGEQETQYF,TGTGCCAGCAGCTTTTCAGGGGAGCAAGAGACCCAGTACTTC,TRBV13,TRBJ2-5,-,-
CASSLRLAVEQYF,TGTGCCAGCAGCTTGCGACTAGCGGTCGAGCAGTACTTC,TRBV5-5,TRBJ2-7,few,TRBD2
CASSLEPGYYEQYF,TGCGCCAGCAGCTTGGAACCCGGATACTACGAGCAGTACTTC,TRBV5-1,TRBJ2-7,-,-
CASSSPDTQYF,TGTGCCAGCAGTTCCCCAGATACGCAGTATTTT,TRBV12-3/TRBV12-4,TRBJ2-3,many,-
CASSPVGGGAEQFF,TGTGCCAGCAGCCCCGTCGGCGGGGGGGCTGAGCAGTTCTTC,TRBV6-1,TRBJ2-1,-,TRBD2
CSAKPSASGSFYNEQFF,TGCAGTGCTAAGCCATCCGCTAGCGGGAGTTTTTACAATGAGCAGTTCTTC,TRBV20-1,TRBJ2-1,-,TRBD2
CASSQDRGVTYEQYF,TGCGCCAGCAGCCAAGACAGGGGTGTCACCTACGAGCAGTACTTC,TRBV5-1,TRBJ2-7,-,TRBD1
CASIAPENTEAFF,TGCGCCAGCATCGCTCCAGAGAACACTGAAGCTTTCTTT,TRBV5-1,TRBJ1-1,-,-
CASSRGVELFF,TGTGCCAGCAGCAGGGGGGTCGAGCTGTTTTTT,TRBV9,TRBJ2-2,few,-
CASSSPGTDYGYTF,TGTGCCAGCAGTTCTCCCGGGACGGACTATGGCTACACCTTC,TRBV12-3/TRBV12-4,TRBJ1-2,-,-
CARGPWQRLEAFF,TGTGCCAGGGGACCGTGGCAGCGTTTAGAAGCTTTCTTT,TRBV5-8,TRBJ1-1,-,-
CASGVQGPYNEQFF,TGTGCTAGTGGTGTACAGGGGCCCTACAATGAGCAGTTCTTC,TRBV12-5,TRBJ2-1,-,TRBD1
CASSLQAGNTDTQYF,TGTGCCAGCAGTTTACAGGCGGGAAACACAGATACGCAGTATTTT,TRBV6-5,TRBJ2-3,once,-
CASSYTLAGETQYF,TGTGCCAGCAGTTACACCCTAGCGGGAGAGACCCAGTACTTC,TRBV6-2/TRBV6-3,TRBJ2-5,-,TRBD2
CASGASGYNEQFF,TGTGCCAGCGGGGCTAGCGGGTACAATGAGCAGTTCTTC,TRBV27,TRBJ2-1,-,TRBD2
CSARTGENSYNEQFF,TGCAGTGCTAGAACTGGCGAAAACTCCTACAATGAGCAGTTCTTC,TRBV20-1,TRBJ2-1,once,-
CASSANRDGRQPQHF,TGTGCCAGCAGCGCCAACAGGGATGGTCGGCAGCCCCAGCATTTT,TRBV7-8,TRBJ1-5,few,-
CASTSTSLGETQYF,TGTGCCAGCACCTCGACCTCCCTAGGAGAGACCCAGTACTTC,TRBV6-2/TRBV6-3,TRBJ2-5,-,-
CASSPPQRTYEQYF,TGTGCCAGCAGCCCTCCTCAACGGACCTACGAGCAGTACTTC,TRBV7-9,TRBJ2-7,few,-
CAISPLAGEDNEQFF,TGTGCCATCAGCCCTCTAGCGGGGGAAGACAATGAGCAGTTCTTC,TRBV10-3,TRBJ2-1,-,TRBD2
CASSQGLGTSFDEQYF,TGTGCCAGCAGCCAGGGGCTGGGGACTAGCTTCGACGAGCAGTACTTC,TRBV9,TRBJ2-7,few,TRBD2
CASSHSPDTSGANVLTF,TGTGCCAGCAGTCACTCCCCCGACACCTCTGGGGCCAACGTCCTGACTTTC,TRBV27,TRBJ2-6,few,-
CATSIAGGATDTQYF,TGTGCCACCTCCATAGCGGGGGGGGCCACAGATACGCAGTATTTT,TRBV7-2,TRBJ2-3,-,TRBD2
CASSYPGRDTEAFF,TGTGCCAGCAGTTACCCAGGGCGGGACACTGAAGCTTTCTTT,TRBV6-5,TRBJ1-1,once,-
CASSLAAGGNEQFF,TGTGCCAGCAGCTTGGCCGCAGGAGGCAATGAGCAGTTCTTC,TRBV7-3,TRBJ2-1,-,-
CSVAPTGTGNTIYF,TGCAGCGTCGCCCCGACAGGGACTGGAAACACCATATATTTT,TRBV29-1,TRBJ1-3,-,TRBD1
CASSTEYNEQFF,TGCGCCAGCAGTACGGAGTACAATGAGCAGTTCTTC,TRBV10-2,TRBJ2-1,few,-
CASSFERGDWYEQYF,TGTGCCAGCAGCTTTGAGCGGGGGGATTGGTACGAGCAGTACTTC,TRBV7-9,TRBJ2-7,-,TRBD2
CASSLVTSQHEQYF,TGTGCCAGCAGCTTGGTTACCAGCCAGCACGAGCAGTACTTC,TRBV7-2,TRBJ2-7,-,-
CASWVNEQFF,TGTGCCAGCTGGGTCAATGAGCAGTTCTTC,TRBV2,TRBJ2-1,-,-
CASSQDNALGGTYEQYF,TGTGCCAGCAGCCAAGACAACGCGTTAGGCGGAACCTACGAGCAGTACTTC,TRBV4-2,TRBJ2-7,-,-
CASSPQDRRLSYEQYF,TGTGCCAGCAGCCCTCAGGACAGGAGACTCTCCTACGAGCAGTACTTC,TRBV11-2,TRBJ2-7,few,TRBD1
CASSKGGVWEQYF,TGTGCCAGCAGTAAAGGTGGGGTGTGGGAGCAGTACTTC,TRBV6-1,TRBJ2-7,-,-
CASSQGDRDRELFF,TGCGCCAGCAGCCAGGGGGACAGGGACAGGGAGCTGTTTTTT,TRBV4-1,TRBJ2-2,few,TRBD1
CASSYSPGTDTQYF,TGTGCCAGCAGTTACTCCCCGGGCACAGATACGCAGTATTTT,TRBV6-5,TRBJ2-3,-,-
CASSLMSSGESEQFF,TGTGCCAGCAGTTTGATGTCTAGCGGGGAGAGTGAGCAGTTCTTC,TRBV12-3/TRBV12-4,TRBJ2-1,-,TRBD2
CASSGQGAETQYF,TGTGCCAGCAGCGGACAGGGCGCGGAGACCCAGTACTTC,TRBV3-1,TRBJ2-5,few,TRBD1
CASNPRSSYNEQFF,TGTGCCAGCAACCCCCGGAGCTCCTACAATGAGCAGTTCTTC,TRBV6-1,TRBJ2-1,-,-
CASSRGHLGELFF,TGTGCCAGCAGCCGGGGACACCTCGGGGAGCTGTTTTTT,TRBV7-2,TRBJ2-2,-,-
CASSQDLGHVYGYTF,TGCGCCAGCAGCCAAGATCTAGGCCATGTCTATGGCTACACCTTC,TRBV4-3,TRBJ1-2,few,-
CSAFFGQGSYGYTF,TGCAGTGCCTTTTTCGGACAGGGCTCCTATGGCTACACCTTC,TRBV20-1,TRBJ1-2,few,TRBD1
CASSPEGAVETQYF,TGTGCCAGCAGCCCTGAGGGGGCTGTGGAGACCCAGTACTTC,TRBV3-1,TRBJ2-5,few,TRBD1
CSVGVGGINQPQHF,TGCAGCGTTGGTGTGGGCGGAATCAATCAGCCCCAGCATTTT,TRBV29-1,TRBJ1-5,few,-
CASGSTLNTEAFF,TGCGCCAGCGGCTCTACATTGAACACTGAAGCTTTCTTT,TRBV5-1,TRBJ1-1,few,-
CASNPGGTGKEQYF,TGTGCCAGCAACCCTGGAGGGACAGGGAAGGAGCAGTACTTC,TRBV11-2,TRBJ2-7,few,TRBD1
CASSGKTPGETQYF,TGTGCCAGCAGCGGGAAAACACCGGGAGAGACCCAGTACTTC,TRBV9,TRBJ2-5,-,-